This TCR beta chain was recovered during a study of naive and memory T cell subsets. General study results and limits: The RNA method is potentially sensitive to activation and differentiation changes.

Ligated cDNA underwent four rounds of PCR with nested alpha and beta constant region primers and SP2. One entry per CDR3 protein results from TCRdb running MiXCR on the UMI-ligation and nested PCR reads. The sample lists around 24,000 distinct CDR3 sequences; over 4% were seen once. A UMI-containing oligonucleotide was joined by 3' ligation to the TCR cDNA template. The germline gives CDR1 DFQATT, CDR2 SNEGSKA (reference sequence). The CDR3 loop spans 13 amino acids. Trimming shortened V by 2 bases and J by 1 base, and 8 bases separated the two germline ends. This clonotype was picked up many times. Its specificity is unknown.

The TCR sequence derives from an adult in good health. The sequenced material came from blood. The chain carries TRBV20-1 and TRBJ1-1; no clear D gene. The CDR3 coding sequence is TGCAGTGCTAGAAAGTCCGAGAACACTGAAGCTTTCTTT. Translation gives CSARKSENTEAFF.